This passage covers 22 T cell receptor beta chains from one sample sequenced in a study of blood T cell repertoires in COVID-19. Repertoires were generated with immunoSEQ multiplex PCR, while TCRdb's copy carries only in-frame clones and drops some. This table holds around 180,000 clones, under 80% found once. Sequencing was done on a sample of PBMCs or T cells enriched from blood (not recorded which). These receptors all stem from a woman aged 45-60 years with acute COVID-19.

J is TRBJ1-2 and V is TRBV3-1 (or the pseudogene TRBV3-2); 7 bases are shared with TRBD1. Germline CDR1 and CDR2: LGHDT and YNNKEL (reference sequence). This CDR3 has 11 residues. CDR3 coding DNA: TGTGGGGCCGGAGGGGGCGGATTCTACACCTTC. As protein: CGAGGGGFYTF.

This clone was seen at least ten times. The rearrangement joins TRBV14 to TRBJ2-2; no definite D call. Germline values: CDR1 SGHDN, CDR2 FVKESK. The CDR3 consists of 14 residues. V was pared by 2 bases and J by 1 base, with 5 bases between. The CDR3 region has the DNA TGTGCCAGCAGCCAATACGGGAACACCGGGGAGCTGTTTTTT. Translating it yields CASSQYGNTGELFF.

The table lists this clone with a count of one. This rearrangement joins TRBV18 to TRBJ1-5, with 7 bases fitting TRBD1. The CDR3 has 14 amino acids. V lost 7 bases and J lost 0; bases outside the gene matches: 3. Germline V gene data show CDR1 as KGHSH and CDR2 as LQKENI. CDR3 in DNA: TGTGCCAGCTTGACAGGGAATAGCAATCAGCCCCAGCATTTT. Its protein is CASLTGNSNQPQHF.

The chain carries TRBV11-3 and TRBJ1-5; D call uncertain. The CDR3 consists of 16 residues. The V gene lost 4 bases and the J gene lost 1 base, with 14 bases spanning the gap. Germline V gene sequence: CDR1 SGHNT, CDR2 YENEEA. Here the CDR3 DNA reads TGTGCCAGCAGCTCCCAGGTTCGGGGAAGCAATCAGCCCCAGCATTTT. Translation: CASSSQVRGSNQPQHF.

The gene calls are TRBV5-6 and TRBJ1-2; 8 nucleotides line up with TRBD1. This CDR3 has 13 amino acids. Germline CDR1 SGHDT, CDR2 YYEEEE. Trimming at V came to 5 bases and at J to 6 bases, leaving 6 bases not matched to a gene. The CDR3: CASRRTGSHGYTF. DNA of the CDR3: TGTGCCAGCAGAAGGACAGGGAGCCATGGCTACACCTTC.

The gene calls are TRBV9 and TRBJ2-5; TRBD1 agrees at 12 bases. V lost 6 bases, J lost 4 bases, and 10 bases stayed unmatched. This CDR3 has 16 residues. Looked up from germline, CDR1 is SGDLS and CDR2 is YYNGEE. CDR3 sequence: CASTRGQGARIETQYF. The DNA for the CDR3 is TGTGCCAGCACCCGGGGACAGGGGGCCCGGATAGAGACCCAGTACTTC.

The CDR3 sequence: CASSIRLGGLGEQFF. CDR3 in DNA: TGTGCCAGTAGTATCCGGCTAGGTGGTTTGGGTGAGCAGTTCTTC. V is TRBV19 and J is TRBJ2-1, with D unresolved. Deletions cut 3 bases from V and 9 bases from J, with 18 bases between. The length of the CDR3 is 15 residues. The V gene's germline CDR1 is LNHDA and CDR2 SQIVND (reference sequence).

The CDR3 protein is CASSEAPGSYNEQFF. The DNA of the CDR3 is TGTGCCAGCAGTGAAGCACCGGGCTCCTACAATGAGCAGTTCTTC. The chain links TRBV6-1 to TRBJ2-1; D gene unclear. Germline V gene sequence: CDR1 MNHNS, CDR2 SASEGT. The CDR3 sequence is 15 residues long. V was shortened by 0 bases and J by 0 bases, with 6 bases between the two germline ends.

The chain combines TRBV7-9 with TRBJ1-2, with 9 positions matching TRBD1. Germline CDR1 SEHNR, CDR2 FQNEAQ (reference sequence). Germline trimming cut 2 bases from V and 4 bases from J; bases unmatched to any gene: 5. The CDR3 spans 15 residues. The CDR3 coding sequence is TGTGCCAGCAGCTTACCTACAGGGGGCACCTATGGCTACACCTTC. Protein product: CASSLPTGGTYGYTF. Variable domain in full (rest from reference TRBV7-9 and TRBJ1-2): DTGVSQNPRHKITKRGQNVTFRCDPISEHNRLYWYRQTLGQGPEFLTYFQNEAQLEKSRLLSDRFSAERPKGSFSTLEIQRTEQGDSAMYLCASSLPTGGTYGYTFGSGTRLTVV.

Here the CDR3 reads CASTVAGGRETQYF. CDR3 DNA sequence: TGTGCCAGCACCGTAGCAGGGGGTAGGGAGACCCAGTACTTC. The rearrangement joins TRBV7-6 to TRBJ2-5; 7 nucleotides line up with TRBD1. Losses at the gene ends were 7 bases for V and 5 bases for J; bases not matched to a gene: 10. The CDR3 length is 14 residues. Germline V gene lookup returns CDR1 SGHVS and CDR2 FNYEAQ.

The chain recombines TRBV6-5 with TRBJ1-2; possibly TRBD1 for D (6 bases). The CDR3 totals 16 residues. V dropped 0 bases and J dropped 7 bases, with 18 bases sitting between them. The germline CDR1 and CDR2 sequences are MNHEY and SVGAGI. The CDR3 spells CASSYSSGGGAAGYTF. CDR3 nucleotide sequence: TGTGCCAGCAGTTACTCATCGGGTGGGGGGGCGGCTGGCTACACCTTC.

The chain links TRBV6-5 to TRBJ1-1; possible D gene TRBD1, 6 bases. The CDR3 runs 13 residues. V shed 4 bases and J shed 11 bases, with 17 bases lying between them. Germline values: CDR1 MNHEY, CDR2 SVGAGI. For the CDR3, the DNA is TGTGCCAGCAGTTGGGGGCAGGGGAGGGATGCTTTCTTT. It translates to CASSWGQGRDAFF.

This chain uses TRBV7-2 with TRBJ2-3; 8 bases align to TRBD1. The germline V gene has CDR1 SGHTA and CDR2 FQGNSA. This CDR3 is 14 amino acids long. With 9 bases clipped from V and 6 bases from J, the junction kept 11 bases outside the gene matches. CDR3 nucleotide sequence: TGTGCCAGTTTTCAGGGGGCTATACGGGATACGCAGTATTTT. This codes for CASFQGAIRDTQYF.

The chain couples TRBV11-1 to TRBJ2-2; D might be TRBD1 (6 bases). The V gene lost 1 base and the J gene lost 4 bases, with 10 bases spanning the gap. Germline values: CDR1 SGHAT, CDR2 FQDESV (reference sequence). The CDR3 runs 15 residues. The CDR3 DNA follows: TGTGCCAGCAGCTTAGTCGGGACAATCACCGGGGAGCTGTTTTTT. The encoded protein is CASSLVGTITGELFF.

The chain is built from TRBV11-2 and TRBJ2-3; 8 bases match TRBD2. The J segment lost 3 bases and the V segment lost 2 bases, leaving 16 bases of the junction unmatched. The CDR3 totals 19 residues. The germline CDR1 and CDR2 sequences are SGHAT and FQNNGV. CDR3 in DNA: TGTGCCAGCAGCTTATACGCGGTAAAGAGCGGGGGAAATACAGATACGCAGTATTTT. It is translated as CASSLYAVKSGGNTDTQYF. The full variable domain, rest sourced from reference TRBV11-2 and TRBJ2-3, is EAGVAQSPRYKIIEKRQSVAFWCNPISGHATLYWYQQILGQGPKLLIQFQNNGVVDDSQLPKDRFSAERLKGVDSTLKIQPAKLEDSAVYLCASSLYAVKSGGNTDTQYFGPGTRLTVL.

CDR3 DNA sequence: TGTGCCAAAAAAATTCATGGTTGCTGCGGCGATGGCTACACCTTC. Its protein is CAKKIHGCCGDGYTF. The rearrangement uses TRBV24-1 and TRBJ1-2; D unresolved. The V and J ends lost 11 bases and 6 bases respectively, with 24 bases between them. This CDR3 comprises 15 residues. The V gene's germline CDR1 is KGHDR and CDR2 SFDVKD.

CDR3 loop: CATSELNTEAFF. The CDR3 coding sequence is TGTGCCACCAGCGAGTTGAACACTGAAGCTTTCTTT. J is TRBJ1-1 and V is TRBV15, with D unclear. This CDR3 has 12 residues. V lost 5 bases and J lost 0, with 4 bases in between. The V gene's germline CDR1 is LNHNV and CDR2 YYDKDF (reference sequence).

In its sample, this clone was seen a few times. The rearrangement uses TRBV14 and TRBJ1-6; D is possibly TRBD1 (6 bases). Germline V gene data show CDR1 as SGHDN and CDR2 as FVKESK. The CDR3 totals 17 residues. Trimming shortened V by 3 bases and J by 4 bases, and 16 bases separated the two germline ends. This CDR3 is CASSHPNRANYNSPLHF. In DNA, the CDR3 is TGTGCCAGCAGCCACCCCAACAGGGCCAATTATAATTCACCCCTCCACTTT.

In this sample, this clone turned up a few times. The V gene is TRBV2, the J gene TRBJ2-5; 10 positions agree with TRBD2. V gave up 7 bases and J gave up 3 bases; unmatched junction bases: 5. The CDR3 sequence is 14 residues long. Per germline, CDR1 SNHLY and CDR2 FYNNEI. CDR3 loop: CASTAGTSEETQYF. The CDR3 DNA is TGTGCCAGCACGGCGGGGACTAGCGAAGAGACCCAGTACTTC. Variable domain in full (rest from reference TRBV2 and TRBJ2-5): EPEVTQTPSHQVTQMGQEVILRCVPISNHLYFYWYRQILGQKVEFLVSFYNNEISEKSEIFDDQFSVERPDGSNFTLKIRSTKLEDSAMYFCASTAGTSEETQYFGPGTRLLVL.

CDR3 in DNA: TGTGCCAGCAGTCAAGGGGGGGCAATTGAAGCTTTCTTT. It encodes CASSQGGAIEAFF. The chain recombines TRBV5-6 with TRBJ1-1, with D tentatively TRBD1 (6 bases). Trimming removed 5 bases at V and 7 bases at J, with 15 bases between. This CDR3 spans 13 amino acids. CDR1 and CDR2 (germline): SGHDT, YYEEEE.

CDR3: CASSEDRDQNNHYGYTF. Here the CDR3 DNA reads TGTGCCAGCAGCGAAGACAGGGACCAAAATAACCACTATGGCTACACCTTC. The chain links TRBV7-9 to TRBJ1-2, with 7 bases lining up with TRBD1. This CDR3 region has 17 residues. V gave up 5 bases and J gave up 3 bases; unmatched junction bases: 15. Per the germline V gene, CDR1 is SEHNR and CDR2 is FQNEAQ (reference sequence). Based on the CDR3 plus reference TRBV7-9 and TRBJ1-2, the full variable domain is DTGVSQNPRHKITKRGQNVTFRCDPISEHNRLYWYRQTLGQGPEFLTYFQNEAQLEKSRLLSDRFSAERPKGSFSTLEIQRTEQGDSAMYLCASSEDRDQNNHYGYTFGSGTRLTVV.

V and J are TRBV7-2 and TRBJ1-3; no definite D call. The germline gives CDR1 SGHTA, CDR2 FQGNSA. The CDR3 spans 17 residues. Trimming removed 3 bases at V and 0 bases at J, with 15 bases between. This chain's CDR3 is CASSFSGWAGSGNTIYF. DNA for the CDR3: TGTGCCAGCAGCTTTAGTGGGTGGGCGGGCTCTGGAAACACCATATATTTT.